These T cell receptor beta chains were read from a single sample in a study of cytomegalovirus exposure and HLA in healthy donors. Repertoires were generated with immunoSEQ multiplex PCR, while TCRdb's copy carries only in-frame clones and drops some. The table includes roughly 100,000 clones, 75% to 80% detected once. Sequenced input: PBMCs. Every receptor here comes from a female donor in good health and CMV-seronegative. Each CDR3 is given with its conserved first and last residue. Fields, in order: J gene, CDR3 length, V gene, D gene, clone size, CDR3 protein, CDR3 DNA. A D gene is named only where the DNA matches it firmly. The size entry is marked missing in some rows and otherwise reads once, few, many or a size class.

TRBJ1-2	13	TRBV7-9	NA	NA	CASSFSSNYGYTF	TGTGCCAGCAGCTTTAGCAGCAACTATGGCTACACCTTC
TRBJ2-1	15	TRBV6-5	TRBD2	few	CASTSGLAFYNEQFF	TGTGCCAGCACCTCGGGACTAGCTTTTTACAATGAGCAGTTCTTC
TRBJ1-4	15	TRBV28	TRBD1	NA	CASSRQGLGNEKLFF	TGTGCCAGCAGTCGACAGGGGCTCGGTAATGAAAAACTGTTTTTT
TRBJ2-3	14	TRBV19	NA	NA	CASRGAGRGDTQYF	TGTGCCAGCAGGGGGGCAGGTCGTGGAGATACGCAGTATTTT
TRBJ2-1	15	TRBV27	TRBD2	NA	CASSIAGGTHNEQFF	TGTGCCAGCAGTATAGCGGGGGGGACCCACAATGAGCAGTTCTTC
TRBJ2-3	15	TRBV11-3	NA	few	CASSLGPGATDTQYF	TGTGCCAGCAGCTTAGGACCAGGGGCCACAGATACGCAGTATTTT
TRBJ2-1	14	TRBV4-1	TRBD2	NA	CASSHPGRGGQQFF	TGCGCCAGCAGCCACCCCGGCCGGGGGGGGCAGCAGTTCTTC
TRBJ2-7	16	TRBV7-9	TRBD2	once	CSSSSYNRRESEEQYF	TGTTCCAGCAGCTCTTATAATAGGCGGGAGAGCGAGGAGCAGTACTTC
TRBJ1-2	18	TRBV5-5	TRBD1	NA	CASSLVPTGAPLNYGYTF	TGTGCCAGCAGCTTGGTGCCGACAGGGGCCCCCCTTAACTATGGCTACACCTTC
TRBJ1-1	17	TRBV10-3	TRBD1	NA	CAISESYGDRVQGEAFF	TGTGCCATCAGTGAGTCTTATGGGGACAGGGTACAAGGTGAAGCTTTCTTT
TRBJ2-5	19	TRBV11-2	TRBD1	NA	CASSLPDRVLSPYQETQYF	TGTGCCAGCAGCCTTCCCGACAGGGTACTCTCCCCGTACCAAGAGACCCAGTACTTC
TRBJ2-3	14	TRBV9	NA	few	CASGVRGDTDTQYF	TGTGCCAGCGGAGTGCGAGGCGACACAGATACGCAGTATTTT
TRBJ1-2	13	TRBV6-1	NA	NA	CASSEKGSGGYTF	TGTGCCAGCAGTGAGAAGGGGTCGGGCGGCTACACCTTC
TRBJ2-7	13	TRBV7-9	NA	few	CASRLTGTYEQYF	TGTGCCAGCAGGTTAACCGGGACCTACGAGCAGTACTTC